The 8 T cell receptor beta chains given below trace back to one sample, sequenced in a study of blood T cells in healthy people across ages. A sample-barcoded 5' primer and a J-beta primer mix were used in a second PCR of roughly 6 to 11 cycles. One entry per CDR3 protein, called by TCRdb with MiXCR from the 5' RACE reads. This table holds some 1.1 million distinct CDR3 sequences, around two fifths found once. What was sequenced was blood. Receptors were obtained from a man aged 18 to 29 in good health.

The chain recombines TRBV4-1 with TRBJ1-4; a weak D match, TRBD1 (5 bases). The ends were cut back, 0 bases at V and 8 bases at J, with 13 bases in the middle. This CDR3 spans 15 amino acids. Per the germline V gene, CDR1 is MGHRA and CDR2 is YSYEKL. DNA of the CDR3: TGCGCCAGCAGCCAAGAGCCAGGGCCAGGGGAAAAACTGTTTTTT. Its translation is CASSQEPGPGEKLFF.

The V and J genes are TRBV12-5 and TRBJ1-5; 8 nucleotides match TRBD1. The J segment lost 0 bases and the V segment lost 5 bases, leaving 3 bases of the junction unmatched. Germline loops: CDR1 LGHNT, CDR2 FRNRAP. This CDR3 is built from 15 residues. The CDR3 sequence: CASGEGQVSNQPQHF. In DNA form, the CDR3 reads TGTGCTAGTGGTGAGGGACAGGTTAGCAATCAGCCCCAGCATTTT.

This clonotype was observed a few times. The rearrangement links TRBV7-2 to TRBJ1-2; D remains ambiguous. The germline V and J ends were trimmed by 0 bases and 8 bases, with 10 bases remaining between them. The CDR3 has 13 residues. Germline V gene lookup returns CDR1 SGHTA and CDR2 FQGNSA. The CDR3 loop reads CASSLAGSGGYTF. The CDR3 DNA is TGTGCCAGCAGCTTAGCGGGGAGTGGCGGCTACACCTTC.

For the CDR3, the DNA is TGTGCCAGCTGCGGGGCCCACTTTAGGGAGCAGTACTTC. Its protein is CASCGAHFREQYF. The chain has TRBV28 and TRBJ2-7, with TRBD2 as a possible D gene (6 bases). Germline values: CDR1 MDHEN, CDR2 SYDVKM. The V end was cut by 8 bases, the J end by 7 bases, with 18 bases between. This CDR3 is built from 13 residues.

In this sample, this clonotype turned up a few times. The rearrangement uses TRBV9 and TRBJ2-5; TRBD1 aligns across 7 bases. CDR1 and CDR2 from the germline V gene are SGDLS and YYNGEE. CDR3 length: 14 residues. Trimming took 3 bases from V and 1 from J; bases not matched to a gene: 3. In DNA, the CDR3 is TGTGCCAGCAGCGAGACAGGGTCCCAAGAGACCCAGTACTTC. Translated: CASSETGSQETQYF.

This chain links TRBV5-5 with TRBJ2-1, with D unclear. Germline CDR1 reads SGHKS; CDR2 reads YYEKEE (reference sequence). V lost 0 bases to trimming and J lost 0 bases, with 10 bases between them. The CDR3 loop spans 16 amino acids. CDR3 DNA: TGTGCCAGCAGCTTGGGGGTCCTAAGCTCCTACAATGAGCAGTTCTTC. Its protein is CASSLGVLSSYNEQFF.

This clonotype was detected a few times. V usage is TRBV5-1 and J usage is TRBJ2-3, with D hard to call. This CDR3 comprises 14 residues. With 2 bases removed from V and 1 base from J, the gap between germline ends came to 8 bases. The germline V gene encodes CDR1 SGHRS and CDR2 YFSETQ. For the CDR3, the DNA is TGCGCCAGCAGCTTTGATGTTGGCACAGATACGCAGTATTTT. It encodes CASSFDVGTDTQYF.

A remark on this clonotype: An end of the junction does not agree with germline; a read error may underlie this. V gene TRBV6-5 combines with J gene TRBJ2-1; D gene uncertain. CDR1 and CDR2 from the germline V gene are MNHEY and SVGAGI. The CDR3 has 13 residues. The CDR3 sequence is CASSPSLYNERFF. The CDR3 region has the DNA TGTGCCAGCAGCCCTTCCCTTTACAATGAGCGGTTCTTC.